This T cell receptor beta chain was recorded in a study of chemoradiotherapy in HPV16-positive cancers. Study background: Candidate HPV-specific T-cell clones and common TCR motifs came from functional assays in a couple of HPV16-positive patients.

Germline V gives CDR1 SGHTS, CDR2 YDEGEE. The CDR3 length is 14 residues. Trimming pared 0 bases from V and 4 bases from J, leaving 8 bases between. Repeated repertoire sampling spanned the course of chemoradiotherapy. Assay used: immunoSEQ multiplex PCR; TCRdb lists only in-frame clones, some missing. The sample consists of approximately 540 clones, around 88% of them appearing once. J is TRBJ1-5 and V is TRBV5-8; D remains ambiguous. This TCR came from a human donor with HPV-associated anogenital cancer. The specimen was tumor tissue, collected from a patient who underwent chemoradiotherapy. Written as DNA, the CDR3 is TGTGCCAGCAGCTTGGTGTGGGGAAATCAGCCCCAGCATTTT. Encoded protein: CASSLVWGNQPQHF.